The rows below give T cell receptor beta chains drawn from one sample of a study of blood T cell repertoires in COVID-19. Repertoires were generated with immunoSEQ multiplex PCR, while TCRdb's copy carries only in-frame clones and drops some. The sample has almost 400,000 clones, more than 75% seen once. The specimen was PBMCs or T cells enriched from blood (not recorded which). The origin of the receptors is a woman younger than 45 with acute COVID-19. The CDR3 runs from the conserved cysteine through the conserved F or W. Each record gives: V gene, clone size, D gene, J gene, CDR3 protein, CDR3 DNA. A D gene is named only where the DNA matches it firmly. Only part of the rows carry a size: once, few, many, or a class if the clone is expanded.

TRBV30	NA	NA	TRBJ1-5	CAWSLPGALTNQPQHF	TGTGCCTGGAGCCTCCCAGGGGCCTTAACCAATCAGCCCCAGCATTTT
TRBV30	NA	TRBD1	TRBJ1-6	CAWSLDRGNSPLHF	TGTGCCTGGAGTCTCGACAGGGGAAATTCACCCCTCCACTTT
TRBV11-2	NA	TRBD2	TRBJ2-4	CASSSLTSGGGNIQYF	TGTGCCAGCAGCTCCCTGACTAGCGGAGGTGGAAACATTCAGTACTTC
TRBV14	NA	TRBD1	TRBJ2-7	CASSAETGVFHEQYF	TGTGCCAGCAGCGCTGAGACAGGGGTGTTCCACGAGCAGTACTTC
TRBV19	NA	TRBD1	TRBJ1-2	CASTNWDREHGYTF	TGTGCCAGTACCAACTGGGACAGGGAGCATGGCTACACCTTC
TRBV29-1	NA	NA	TRBJ1-1	CSVGRGSEAFF	TGCAGCGTTGGAAGGGGCAGTGAAGCTTTCTTT
TRBV7-3	few	TRBD2	TRBJ2-1	CASSQRAGGSNEQFF	TGTGCCAGCAGCCAAAGAGCGGGGGGGTCCAATGAGCAGTTCTTC
TRBV28	NA	TRBD2	TRBJ2-7	CASSLWQRGRSYEQYF	TGTGCCAGCAGTTTATGGCAGCGGGGGCGTTCCTACGAGCAGTACTTC
TRBV9	once	TRBD1	TRBJ1-2	CASTGVGGYTF	TGTGCCAGTACAGGGGTGGGTGGCTACACCTTC
TRBV5-1	NA	TRBD1	TRBJ1-2	CASSFDRADYGYTF	TGCGCCAGCAGTTTCGACAGGGCGGATTATGGCTACACCTTC
TRBV6-5	NA	NA	TRBJ1-1	CASSRVLEITEAFF	TGTGCCAGCAGCCGGGTCTTGGAGATCACTGAAGCTTTCTTT
TRBV2	NA	NA	TRBJ2-3	CASRRRGPSTDTQYF	TGTGCCAGCAGGAGGCGGGGCCCGAGCACAGATACGCAGTATTTT
TRBV27	NA	NA	TRBJ2-7	CASSSLKDYNYEQYF	TGTGCCAGCAGTTCGCTCAAGGACTACAACTACGAGCAGTACTTC
TRBV6-5	NA	NA	TRBJ2-2	CASSYYAGFAGELFF	TGTGCCAGCAGTTACTACGCAGGGTTCGCCGGGGAGCTGTTTTTT
TRBV9	NA	TRBD2	TRBJ2-2	CASSVEFITSVNTGELFF	TGTGCCAGCAGCGTAGAATTCATTACTAGCGTGAACACCGGGGAGCTGTTTTTT
TRBV2	NA	NA	TRBJ1-4	CASSGGGTSNEKLFF	TGTGCCAGCAGTGGCGGAGGGACTTCGAATGAAAAACTGTTTTTT
TRBV24-1	NA	TRBD1	TRBJ2-1	CATSDSARDRGYNEQFF	TGTGCCACCAGTGACTCGGCCCGGGACAGGGGATACAATGAGCAGTTCTTC
TRBV4-1	NA	NA	TRBJ1-6	CASSLPSQGLGSPLHF	TGCGCCAGCAGCCTACCTTCACAGGGCTTGGGGTCACCCCTCCACTTT
TRBV4-2	NA	TRBD2	TRBJ2-3	CASSQGTSGGPYTQYF	TGTGCCAGCAGCCAGGGAACTAGCGGGGGGCCTTATACGCAGTATTTT
TRBV19	NA	TRBD2	TRBJ2-1	CASSMESGGAYNEQFF	TGTGCCAGTAGTATGGAGAGCGGGGGGGCTTACAATGAGCAGTTCTTC
TRBV18	NA	NA	TRBJ1-4	CASSPYQGTGTNEKLFF	TGTGCCAGCTCACCCTACCAAGGCACGGGAACTAATGAAAAACTGTTTTTT
TRBV19	NA	TRBD1	TRBJ1-6	CASSIGTGVLGSPLHF	TGTGCCAGTAGTATCGGAACAGGGGTTTTAGGTTCACCCCTCCACTTT
TRBV5-1	NA	TRBD1	TRBJ2-2	CASSSLDRGAGELFF	TGCGCCAGCAGCTCTTTGGACAGGGGAGCCGGGGAGCTGTTTTTT
TRBV24-1	NA	TRBD2	TRBJ2-3	CATSDSGGAGGTQYF	TGTGCCACCAGTGATTCGGGGGGCGCGGGGGGTACGCAGTATTTT
TRBV5-5	NA	NA	TRBJ1-5	CASSSQREQPQHF	TGTGCCAGCAGCTCCCAACGGGAGCAACCCCAGCATTTT